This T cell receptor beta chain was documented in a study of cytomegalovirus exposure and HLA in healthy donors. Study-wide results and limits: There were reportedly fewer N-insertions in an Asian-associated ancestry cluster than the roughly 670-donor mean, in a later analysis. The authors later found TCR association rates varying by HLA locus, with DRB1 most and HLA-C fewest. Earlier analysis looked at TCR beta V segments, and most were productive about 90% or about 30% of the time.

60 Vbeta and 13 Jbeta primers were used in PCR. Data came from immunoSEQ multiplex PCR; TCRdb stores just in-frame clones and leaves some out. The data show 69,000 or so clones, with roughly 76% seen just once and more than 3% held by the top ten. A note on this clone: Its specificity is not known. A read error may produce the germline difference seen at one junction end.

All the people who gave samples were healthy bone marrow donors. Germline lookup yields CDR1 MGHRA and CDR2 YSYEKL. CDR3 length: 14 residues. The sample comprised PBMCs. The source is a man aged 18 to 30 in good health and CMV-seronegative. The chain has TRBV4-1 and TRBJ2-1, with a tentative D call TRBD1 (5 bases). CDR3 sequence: CASSQVTGYDEQFF. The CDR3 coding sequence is TGCGCCAGCAGCCAAGTAACAGGCTACGATGAGCAGTTCTTC.